This TCR beta chain comes out of a study of T cells after yellow fever vaccination. Points from the study as a whole: Researchers noted that a small share of clonotypes showed up in both CD4 and CD8 compartments. FACS-sorted repertoires could harbor abundant contaminating bulk-population clonotypes. The study found a weaker secondary response that peaked faster, day 5 versus 15. Reappearing after the booster were most of the clones from primary vaccination (approximately 96% CD4, around 90% CD8).

TCRdb itself ran the 5' RACE reads through MiXCR, one entry per CDR3 protein. The sample has some 320,000 distinct CDR3 sequences, 8.5% to 10% seen once; the top ten hold 15% to 20%. Trimming at V came to 0 bases and at J to 6 bases, leaving 7 bases not matched to a gene. CDR1 is SGHNT, CDR2 YYREEE, per germline (reference sequence). The CDR3 loop spans 15 amino acids. A word on this clonotype: Its target is unknown.

The clonotype originates from a man between 18 and 35 years old who received the YFV17D yellow fever vaccine. This material consisted of PBMCs, taken on the day of the first yellow fever vaccination. The rearrangement joins TRBV5-4 to TRBJ2-7; 9 nucleotides agree with TRBD1. The CDR3 spells CASSLAERTGAEQYF. CDR3 sequence (DNA): TGTGCCAGCAGCTTGGCCGAACGGACAGGGGCCGAGCAGTACTTC. The variable domain in full, with the rest retrieved from reference TRBV5-4 and TRBJ2-7, is ETGVTQSPTHLIKTRGQQVTLRCSSQSGHNTVSWYQQALGQGPQFIFQYYREEENGRGNFPPRFSGLQFPNYSSELNVNALELDDSALYLCASSLAERTGAEQYFGPGTRLTVT.